This T cell receptor (beta chain) derives from a study of tumor-infiltrating lymphocytes in primary liver carcinoma. Study details: Patients of both sexes were 30 to 69 years old. Staged T1-T3 N0M0, the tumors had sizes that ranged from about 4.2 to 10 cm across. Overall study results and limits: Appearing in all five tumor regions was true of only about 7-24% of top clones.

Of note for this clonotype: The target antigen is unknown. The missing conserved phenylalanine or tryptophan at the end of this CDR3 makes a read error likely. It is unclear where the CDR3 begins or ends on the DNA, so no DNA is shown, and the CDR3 is as TCRdb lists it.

The roughly 19-33 mg bulk tissue piece was not sorted before simultaneous RNA and DNA extraction. Five separate regions per tumor were sampled. Germline lookup yields CDR1 SGHAT and CDR2 FQDESV (reference sequence). The CDR3 has 14 amino acids, counting both end residues. The input was around 500 ng total RNA; TCR beta cDNA was made from it with a constant-region primer. Generation of the TCR beta libraries relied on three nested multiplex PCR rounds using slightly modified ARM-PCR. TRBV1-TRBV30 forward and Cbeta reverse primers drove the first two roughly 10-cycle rounds. TCRdb passed the multiplex PCR reads through MiXCR, listing each CDR3 protein once. The data show around 78,000 distinct CDR3 sequences, roughly two thirds seen once.

The source material was liver tumor tissue from sampling region 4. Subset here: tumor region T4, right-lateral pole. J is TRBJ2-3 and V is TRBV11-1; the D call of TRBD2 is as the table states it, not checked on the DNA. This sequence originates from a woman in her sixties with primary liver carcinoma and hepatitis B virus infection. This CDR3 is CAGSLRQRAGKSHL.